This T cell receptor beta chain was identified in a study of blood T cell repertoires in COVID-19. As for the study in general: Whether acute or convalescent, the COVID-19 samples came from the United States, Italy and Spain. Sources were T cells, B-cell-depleted T cells, or PBMCs; the material itself was cDNA or gDNA.

The CDR3 is 14 residues long. V lost 9 bases and J 2 bases, leaving 15 bases between the germline ends. Germline CDR1 and CDR2: SGDLS and YYNGEE. Authors' data handling: The authors estimated nucleated cell counts from reference gene primer amplification. Only in-frame clones appear in the TCRdb table, and some are missing; sequencing was by immunoSEQ multiplex PCR. V and J calls and clone size follow that table, whereas D and trimming were derived from the DNA. The sample comprises 55,000 to 65,000 clones, 70% to 85% of which are singletons, and roughly 6% rests with the top ten. This clone was detected only a few times.

The TCR comes from a woman aged 55-69 years with acute or convalescent COVID-19. The chain couples TRBV9 to TRBJ1-3, with D maybe TRBD1 (5 bases). Material for sequencing was peripheral blood. The CDR3 region has the DNA TGTGCCACTGCCAGGGCTGCAGCTGGAAACACCATATATTTT. Amino acid sequence: CATARAAAGNTIYF.